A single sample gave rise to the 24 T cell receptor beta chains below, sequenced in a study of HIV-infected patients and healthy controls. MiXCR was run by TCRdb on the 5' RACE reads, yielding one entry per CDR3 protein. The sample lists about 70,000 distinct CDR3 sequences; about a sixth were seen once. What was sequenced was CD4+ T cells from blood. Receptors originate from a human donor in good health.

The table lists this clonotype with many counts. The V and J genes are TRBV29-1 and TRBJ1-1; D is uncertain. Trimming cost V 6 bases and J 0 bases, with 11 bases left between them. Germline V gene data show CDR1 as SQVTM and CDR2 as ANQGSEA. CDR3 length equals 13 residues. The CDR3 sequence: CSVTYQMNTEAFF. Here the CDR3 DNA reads TGCAGCGTGACGTACCAAATGAACACTGAAGCTTTCTTT. The entire variable domain, with the rest obtained from reference TRBV29-1 and TRBJ1-1, is as follows: SAVISQKPSRDICQRGTSLTIQCQVDSQVTMMFWYRQQPGQSLTLIATANQGSEATYESGFVIDKFPISRPNLTFSTLTVSNMSPEDSSIYLCSVTYQMNTEAFFGQGTRLTVV.

This clonotype came up many times. The chain uses TRBV3-1 and TRBJ2-7, with D unresolved. The V end lost 1 base, the J end lost 1 base, and 11 bases lay between the germline ends. The CDR3 covers 15 residues. CDR1 is LGHDT and CDR2 is YNNKEL in the germline V gene (reference sequence). The CDR3 is CASSQALARSYEQYF. The CDR3 region has the DNA TGTGCCAGCAGCCAAGCGCTGGCCAGATCCTACGAGCAGTACTTC.

This clonotype was observed a few times. This chain links TRBV6-1 with TRBJ1-1; unclear D gene. CDR1 MNHNS and CDR2 SASEGT come from the germline V gene. The V gene lost 7 bases and the J gene lost 0 bases, with 12 bases spanning the gap. The CDR3 has 14 residues. The CDR3 region is CASTQGSMNTEAFF. CDR3 nucleotides: TGTGCCAGCACCCAAGGCAGTATGAACACTGAAGCTTTCTTT.

The chain joins TRBV6-2 or TRBV6-3 to TRBJ2-6; 9 positions match TRBD1. Trimming took 4 bases from V and 0 from J; bases not matched to a gene: 13. Germline V gene sequence: CDR1 MNHEY, CDR2 SVGEGT. The CDR3 runs to 20 residues. The CDR3 loop is CASSFQQGAPPASGANVLTF. The CDR3 DNA is TGTGCCAGCAGTTTTCAACAGGGGGCTCCTCCTGCCTCTGGGGCCAACGTCCTGACTTTC.

This clonotype has at least ten counts. The V and J genes are TRBV6-4 and TRBJ2-1; 7 nucleotides line up with TRBD2. The V gene's germline CDR1 is MRHNA and CDR2 SNTAGT. This CDR3 has 13 residues. J was trimmed by 6 bases and V by 11 bases; bases with no gene match: 10. CDR3 region: CAPQREGPNEQFF. CDR3 nucleotides: TGTGCCCCACAGAGGGAGGGACCCAATGAGCAGTTCTTC.

The chain combines TRBV5-1 with TRBJ1-1, with D possibly TRBD1 on 5 matching bases. The germline V gene has CDR1 SGHRS and CDR2 YFSETQ. V lost 4 bases and J lost 2, with 9 bases in between. This CDR3 spans 13 amino acids. The CDR3 sequence: CASSPDSNTEAFF. CDR3 bases: TGCGCCAGCAGCCCTGACAGTAACACTGAAGCTTTCTTT.

This chain joins TRBV5-1 and TRBJ2-3; D not certain. CDR1 is SGHRS, CDR2 YFSETQ, per germline. Trimming removed 0 bases from V and 3 bases from J, with 2 bases in between. The CDR3 has 12 amino acids. The CDR3 reads CASSLETDTQYF. The CDR3 DNA follows: TGCGCCAGCAGCTTGGAAACAGATACGCAGTATTTT.

This clonotype occurred many times. The rearrangement links TRBV18 to TRBJ2-1, with D unresolved. Trimming stripped 3 bases from V and 0 bases from J, with 15 bases between. The CDR3 consists of 17 residues. The germline gives CDR1 KGHSH, CDR2 LQKENI. CDR3 sequence (DNA): TGTGCCAGCTCACCGCGTCCCGACCCCCCCTCCTACAATGAGCAGTTCTTC. This sequence encodes CASSPRPDPPSYNEQFF.

The table lists this clonotype with many counts. The chain links TRBV29-1 to TRBJ2-1; D is undetermined. V was cut by 1 base and J by 5 bases, with 9 bases left in between. The CDR3 runs to 13 residues. The germline gives CDR1 SQVTM, CDR2 ANQGSEA. CDR3 residues: CSVEVGRDNEQFF. The CDR3 nucleotides are TGCAGCGTTGAAGTGGGTCGGGACAATGAGCAGTTCTTC.

The chain couples TRBV20-1 to TRBJ1-4; D may be TRBD1 (5 bases). The germline gives CDR1 DFQATT, CDR2 SNEGSKA (reference sequence). Trimming cost V 2 bases and J 0 bases, with 10 bases left between them. The CDR3 contains 15 residues. In DNA, the CDR3 is TGCAGTGCTAGAAAGGGGTCTGCAACTAATGAAAAACTGTTTTTT. It codes for CSARKGSATNEKLFF.

This rearrangement joins TRBV4-1 to TRBJ1-2; D gene ambiguous. This CDR3 region has 15 residues. The germline V gene encodes CDR1 MGHRA and CDR2 YSYEKL. The V and J ends lost 6 bases and 3 bases respectively, with 17 bases between them. This CDR3 is CASRELRGRHYGYTF. In nucleotides, the CDR3 is TGCGCCAGCAGGGAACTACGGGGTCGGCACTATGGCTACACCTTC.

The chain has TRBV27 and TRBJ2-1, with D hard to call. V gave up 3 bases and J gave up 6 bases, with 9 bases separating them. The CDR3 sequence is 13 residues long. CDR1 is MNHEY, CDR2 SMNVEV, per germline (reference sequence). The CDR3 DNA is TGTGCCAGCAGTTTGAATGGCGTCAATGAGCAGTTCTTC. Protein product: CASSLNGVNEQFF.

This clonotype was seen ten or more times. The J gene is TRBJ2-1, the V gene TRBV20-1; the D call may be TRBD1 or TRBD2 (5 bases each). Per germline, CDR1 DFQATT and CDR2 SNEGSKA (reference sequence). Trimming left V 5 bases short and J 8 bases short, with 13 bases between. This CDR3 comprises 12 residues. The CDR3, as DNA: TGCAGTGCTCCTCCCGGGACCGATGAGCAGTTCTTC. Translation gives CSAPPGTDEQFF.

This chain links TRBV7-9 with TRBJ2-5; D is uncertain. This CDR3 is 13 amino acids long. Germline values: CDR1 SEHNR, CDR2 FQNEAQ (reference sequence). V was trimmed by 3 bases and J by 5 bases, leaving 10 bases between them. The CDR3 loop reads CASSFLAAETQYF. As DNA, the CDR3 is TGTGCCAGCAGCTTCTTGGCCGCGGAGACCCAGTACTTC.

The rearrangement uses TRBV7-2 and TRBJ2-7; 8 nucleotides line up with TRBD1. Germline CDR1 is SGHTA and CDR2 is FQGNSA. The CDR3 has 14 residues. With 5 bases clipped from V and 3 bases from J, the junction kept 6 bases outside the gene matches. The CDR3 region has the DNA TGTGCCAGCAGCCCCCAGGGGGCGGGCTACGAGCAGTACTTC. The encoded protein is CASSPQGAGYEQYF.

This clonotype was detected only a few times. The V and J genes are TRBV7-6 and TRBJ1-3, with D possibly TRBD1 on 5 matching bases. Germline values: CDR1 SGHVS, CDR2 FNYEAQ. The CDR3 is 15 amino acids. V lost 5 bases to trimming and J lost 0 bases, with 11 bases between them. Here the CDR3 reads CASSDPGGSGNTIYF. The CDR3 DNA follows: TGTGCCAGCAGCGACCCGGGGGGCTCTGGAAACACCATATATTTT.

The CDR3 nucleotides are TGTGCCAGCAGCCCAACCGCCGGGACAGGGGGCCTCTACGAGCAGTACTTC. Translated, it gives CASSPTAGTGGLYEQYF. The chain employs TRBV4-2 and TRBJ2-7, with 12 bases lining up with TRBD1. Germline V lookup: CDR1 LGHNA, CDR2 YNFKEQ. CDR3 length: 17 residues. V shed 4 bases and J 3 bases; nucleotides not matched to a gene: 10.

There are many counts of this clonotype. The chain links TRBV12-3 or TRBV12-4 to TRBJ2-3; unclear D gene. V was pared by 6 bases and J by 6 bases, with 13 bases between. The CDR3 is 13 amino acids. CDR3 in amino acids: CASSRNRWDTQYF. CDR3 DNA sequence: TGTGCCAGCAGCCGAAACCGATGGGATACGCAGTATTTT.

The rearrangement uses TRBV30 and TRBJ2-5; 10 nucleotides agree with TRBD2. The V gene end was trimmed by 4 bases and the J gene end by 5 bases; junction bases not matched to a gene: 4. CDR1 and CDR2 from the germline V gene are GTSNPN and SVGIG (reference sequence). The length of the CDR3 is 13 residues. The CDR3 region has the DNA TGTGCCTGGACTAGCGGGAGAGGGGAGACCCAGTACTTC. Its translation: CAWTSGRGETQYF.

This chain joins TRBV6-5 and TRBJ2-2; D is possibly TRBD1 (5 bases). Germline-derived CDR1 and CDR2 are MNHEY and SVGAGI. V was cut by 2 bases and J by 7 bases, with 5 bases left in between. CDR3 length: 12 residues. The CDR3: CASSYRGGELFF. The CDR3 bases are TGTGCCAGCAGTTACAGGGGCGGGGAGCTGTTTTTT.

The chain employs TRBV4-2 and TRBJ1-2, with TRBD1 as a possible D gene (5 bases). Looked up from germline, CDR1 is LGHNA and CDR2 is YNFKEQ. V lost 4 bases and J lost 2, with 11 bases in between. CDR3 length equals 14 residues. This CDR3 is CASSPDTPNYGYTF. The CDR3 DNA follows: TGTGCCAGCAGCCCGGACACACCGAACTATGGCTACACCTTC.

This clonotype was detected only a few times. The chain couples TRBV7-2 to TRBJ2-3; the match to TRBD2 covers 10 bases. The CDR3 has 15 amino acids. J was trimmed by 3 bases and V by 1 base; bases with no gene match: 1. CDR1 and CDR2 from the germline V gene are SGHTA and FQGNSA. CDR3: CASSLVSGRTDTQYF. The CDR3 bases are TGTGCCAGCAGCTTAGTTAGCGGGAGGACAGATACGCAGTATTTT.

This clonotype was seen at least ten times. One end of the junction varies from germline; a read error may be responsible. The rearrangement joins TRBV29-1 to TRBJ2-1, with 9 bases lining up with TRBD2. The CDR3 consists of 13 residues. CDR1 and CDR2 (germline): SQVTM, ANQGSEA. CDR3 coding DNA: TGCAGCGTAGGCGGGAGGGCCTACGATGAGCAGTTCTTC. Encoded protein: CSVGGRAYDEQFF.

The rearrangement uses TRBV14 and TRBJ2-5; no definite D call. The CDR3 consists of 15 residues. Trimming took 4 bases from V and 1 from J, leaving 13 bases between them. The V gene's germline CDR1 is SGHDN and CDR2 FVKESK. CDR3 DNA sequence: TGTGCCAGCAGCCTATTCTCCCCGGGCCAAGAGACCCAGTACTTC. Translating gives CASSLFSPGQETQYF.